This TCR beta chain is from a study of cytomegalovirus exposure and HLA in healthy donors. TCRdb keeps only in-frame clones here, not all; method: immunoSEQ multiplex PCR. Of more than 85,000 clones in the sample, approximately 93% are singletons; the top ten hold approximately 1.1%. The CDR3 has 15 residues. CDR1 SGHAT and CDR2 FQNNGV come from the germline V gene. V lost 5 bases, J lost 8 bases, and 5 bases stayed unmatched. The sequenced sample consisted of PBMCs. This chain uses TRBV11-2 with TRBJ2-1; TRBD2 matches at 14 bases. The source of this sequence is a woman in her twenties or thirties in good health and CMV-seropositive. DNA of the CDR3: TGTGCCAGCAGCCGGGGACTAGCGGGAGTTGATGAGCAGTTCTTC. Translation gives CASSRGLAGVDEQFF.